This T cell receptor beta chain was documented in a study of blood T cell repertoires in COVID-19. Study details: The United States, Italy and Spain provided the acute and convalescent COVID-19 samples. The cDNA or gDNA used as material had been derived from T cells, B-cell-depleted T cells, or PBMCs.

In the study's own analysis: Researchers report that nucleated cell counts were estimated from reference gene primer amplification. The data were produced by immunoSEQ multiplex PCR, yet TCRdb's version contains in-frame clones alone and is incomplete. Clonal size and the V and J genes are those of that table, whereas D and trimming came from the DNA. The repertoire holds under 200,000 clones, with roughly 85% as singletons. The germline V gene has CDR1 SGHTA and CDR2 FQGTGA. The CDR3 loop spans 15 amino acids. Trimming took 2 bases from V and 6 from J; bases not matched to a gene: 8. What was sequenced was peripheral blood. The chain has TRBV7-3 and TRBJ2-3; TRBD1 agrees at 7 bases. This TCR derives from a man aged 55-75 years with acute or convalescent COVID-19. The CDR3 protein is CASSLDGQARDTQYF. CDR3 DNA: TGTGCCAGCAGCTTAGACGGACAGGCCAGGGATACGCAGTATTTT.